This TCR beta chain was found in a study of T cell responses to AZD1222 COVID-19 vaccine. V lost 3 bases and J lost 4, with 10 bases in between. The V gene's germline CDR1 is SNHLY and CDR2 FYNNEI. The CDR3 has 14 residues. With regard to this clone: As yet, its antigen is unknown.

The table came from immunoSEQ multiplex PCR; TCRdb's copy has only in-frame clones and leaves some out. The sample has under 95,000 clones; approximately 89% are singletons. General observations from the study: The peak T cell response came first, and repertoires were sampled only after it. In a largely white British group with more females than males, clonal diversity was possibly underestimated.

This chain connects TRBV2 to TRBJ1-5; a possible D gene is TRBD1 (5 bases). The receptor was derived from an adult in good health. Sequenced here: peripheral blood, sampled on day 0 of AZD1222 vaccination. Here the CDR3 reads CASSDRADNQPQHF. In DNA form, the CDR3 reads TGTGCCAGCAGTGACAGGGCCGATAATCAGCCCCAGCATTTT.